Sequencing of this T cell receptor beta chain was carried out in a study of OX40 agonist ivuxolimab in advanced cancers. Using immunoSEQ multiplex PCR, the repertoire was profiled, and TCRdb retains in-frame clones only, with some absent. Among fewer than 85,000 clones listed, 84% were seen once. Trimming cost V 5 bases and J 3 bases, with 5 bases left between them. Germline assignment: CDR1 SGHTA and CDR2 FQGNSA. The CDR3 is 11 amino acids. Specimen: CD4+ or CD8+ T cells sorted from blood, collected in a trial of the OX40 agonist ivuxolimab. This chain joins TRBV7-2 and TRBJ2-7; D remains ambiguous. This TCR derives from an adult with an advanced solid tumor such as melanoma, head and neck, liver or kidney cancer. CDR3 residues: CASSPLYEQYF. The CDR3 DNA reads as TGTGCCAGCAGCCCTCTCTACGAGCAGTACTTC.